The 25 T cell receptor beta chains listed next were all sequenced from one sample in a study of cytomegalovirus exposure and HLA in healthy donors. Primers: 60 Vbeta forward and 13 Jbeta reverse. Using immunoSEQ multiplex PCR, the repertoire was profiled, and TCRdb retains in-frame clones only, with some absent. The data hold roughly 60,000 clones, with roughly 77% observed a single time. The sample consisted of PBMCs. The receptors derive from a woman aged 40 to 50 in good health and CMV-seropositive.

The rearrangement links TRBV6-6 to TRBJ2-4; the match to TRBD2 covers 8 bases. The V segment lost 6 bases and the J segment 8 bases; nucleotides outside the gene matches: 12. The CDR3 runs 15 residues. CDR1 is MNHNY, CDR2 SVGAGI, per germline (reference sequence). The CDR3 DNA follows: TGTGCCAGCAGCCCGGGCCGGGGGGGCGGGGACATTCAGTACTTC. Translated, it gives CASSPGRGGGDIQYF.

This chain joins TRBV7-8 and TRBJ1-2, with 9 bases lining up with TRBD1. The junction had 5 bases not matched to a gene; V was cut back by 5 bases and J by 4 bases. CDR3 size: 14 residues. CDR1 is SGHVS, CDR2 FQNEAQ, per germline. This CDR3 reads CASSEGQGIYGYTF. The DNA of the CDR3 is TGTGCCAGCAGCGAAGGACAGGGGATCTATGGCTACACCTTC.

As regards this clone: One end of the junction varies from germline; a read error may be responsible. This chain links TRBV7-2 with TRBJ2-3; D gene uncertain. The germline gives CDR1 SGHTA, CDR2 FQGNSA. CDR3 length equals 15 residues. The CDR3 spells CASSLTVAGTDTQYF. CDR3 in DNA: TGTGCCAGCAGCTTAACGGTCGCAGGCACGGATACGCAGTATTTT.

The rearrangement links TRBV7-8 to TRBJ2-7; 9 nucleotides agree with TRBD2. The CDR3 spans 17 residues. Per the germline V gene, CDR1 is SGHVS and CDR2 is FQNEAQ. Trimming at V came to 4 bases and at J to 2 bases, leaving 12 bases not matched to a gene. This CDR3 reads CASSSMYSGGDAYEQYF. The CDR3 coding sequence is TGTGCCAGCAGCTCCATGTATAGCGGGGGCGACGCCTACGAGCAGTACTTC.

This chain uses TRBV6-5 with TRBJ2-3; 11 positions agree with TRBD1. The CDR3 spans 14 residues. J was trimmed by 5 bases and V by 11 bases; bases with no gene match: 9. The germline V gene encodes CDR1 MNHEY and CDR2 SVGAGI. Here the CDR3 DNA reads TGTGCCTCCGAGAGCGGGACAGGGGGAGATACGCAGTATTTT. Translated: CASESGTGGDTQYF.

The chain joins TRBV27 to TRBJ2-6, with TRBD1 matching over 12 bases. V gave up 3 bases and J gave up 1 base; unmatched junction bases: 4. Germline V gene lookup returns CDR1 MNHEY and CDR2 SMNVEV (reference sequence). This CDR3 spans 18 amino acids. CDR3 in amino acids: CASSLGTGGASGANVLTF. The CDR3, as DNA: TGTGCCAGCAGTTTGGGGACAGGGGGCGCTTCTGGGGCCAACGTCCTGACTTTC.

V is TRBV2 and J is TRBJ2-1; the match to TRBD2 covers 8 bases. Per the germline V gene, CDR1 is SNHLY and CDR2 is FYNNEI. The trim removed 1 base at V and 5 bases at J, leaving 4 bases unmatched. This CDR3 has 15 residues. Here the CDR3 DNA reads TGTGCCAGCAGTGAAGGGCGGGGGGAGCACAATGAGCAGTTCTTC. It yields the protein CASSEGRGEHNEQFF. The complete variable domain, with remaining parts taken from reference TRBV2 and TRBJ2-1, reads EPEVTQTPSHQVTQMGQEVILRCVPISNHLYFYWYRQILGQKVEFLVSFYNNEISEKSEIFDDQFSVERPDGSNFTLKIRSTKLEDSAMYFCASSEGRGEHNEQFFGPGTRLTVL.

This clone occurred a few times. V is TRBV27 and J is TRBJ1-5, with D hard to call. V lost 0 bases and J 6 bases, leaving 9 bases between the germline ends. The CDR3 length is 14 residues. Per germline, CDR1 MNHEY and CDR2 SMNVEV (reference sequence). The CDR3 DNA follows: TGTGCCAGCAGTTTATCAGGCGGGAGTCAGCCCCAGCATTTT. Residues: CASSLSGGSQPQHF.

The J gene is TRBJ2-7, the V gene TRBV30; a weak D match, TRBD1 (6 bases). The CDR3 length is 13 residues. Germline CDR1 reads GTSNPN; CDR2 reads SVGIG (reference sequence). The V gene lost 2 bases and the J gene lost 6 bases, with 14 bases spanning the gap. The CDR3 sequence is CAWSIIARGEQYF. As DNA, the CDR3 is TGTGCCTGGAGTATTATCGCCAGGGGCGAGCAGTACTTC.

The genes are TRBV19 and TRBJ2-7, with a weak D call TRBD2 (5 bases). There are 14 residues in the CDR3. CDR1 and CDR2 from the germline V gene are LNHDA and SQIVND (reference sequence). Trimming took off 4 bases at V and 2 bases at J, with 12 bases between the two ends. CDR3 in amino acids: CASSSPRGPYEQYF. The CDR3 nucleotides read TGTGCCAGTAGTAGTCCTCGGGGTCCCTACGAGCAGTACTTC. The complete variable domain, with remaining parts taken from reference TRBV19 and TRBJ2-7, reads DGGITQSPKYLFRKEGQNVTLSCEQNLNHDAMYWYRQDPGQGLRLIYYSQIVNDFQKGDIAEGYSVSREKKESFPLTVTSAQKNPTAFYLCASSSPRGPYEQYFGPGTRLTVT.

Notes on this clone: A read error may produce the germline difference seen at one junction end. The chain is built from TRBV5-1 and TRBJ1-1, with no clear D. The CDR3 has 14 residues. Germline V gene data show CDR1 as SGHRS and CDR2 as YFSETQ. The CDR3, as DNA: TGCGCCAGCAGCTTGAGTAGAAAAGACACTGAAGCTTCCTTT. Translation: CASSLSRKDTEASF.

This clone was detected once. The J gene is TRBJ2-7, the V gene TRBV7-9; 7 bases line up with TRBD2. The CDR3 runs to 16 residues. CDR1 SEHNR and CDR2 FQNEAQ come from the germline V gene (reference sequence). With V trimmed by 10 bases and J by 5 bases, 20 bases remained unmatched. The CDR3: CATIPLPGEGFHEQYF. CDR3 in DNA: TGTGCCACGATACCCTTGCCGGGGGAGGGGTTCCACGAGCAGTACTTC.

This sequence joins TRBV12-5 and TRBJ2-5, with 7 bases identical to TRBD1. The V and J ends lost 1 base and 2 bases, in that order; junction bases with no gene match: 4. This CDR3 contains 15 residues. CDR1 LGHNT and CDR2 FRNRAP come from the germline V gene. CDR3 in DNA: TGTGCTAGTGGTTTGGGGGACAGCCGACAAGAGACCCAGTACTTC. Amino acids: CASGLGDSRQETQYF.

The sample holds a few counts of this clone. The chain joins TRBV19 to TRBJ2-1; TRBD1 might be the D (5 bases). Trimming took 4 bases from V and 9 from J, leaving 19 bases between them. CDR3 length: 15 amino acids. Germline V CDR1 and CDR2: LNHDA, SQIVND (reference sequence). The CDR3: CASSNLQGSQGEQFF. The CDR3 coding sequence is TGTGCCAGTAGTAACCTTCAGGGATCGCAGGGTGAGCAGTTCTTC.

The chain links TRBV30 to TRBJ1-2; D uncertain. Germline V lookup: CDR1 GTSNPN, CDR2 SVGIG (reference sequence). The V gene lost 3 bases and the J gene lost 7 bases, with 12 bases spanning the gap. The CDR3 spans 12 residues. Here the CDR3 reads CAWSGRSGGYTF. The CDR3 coding sequence is TGTGCCTGGAGCGGTAGATCCGGTGGCTACACCTTC.

This chain links TRBV2 with TRBJ1-2; D not resolved. CDR1 and CDR2 (germline): SNHLY, FYNNEI. V lost 5 bases to trimming and J lost 7 bases, with 17 bases between them. The CDR3 is made up of 14 amino acids. DNA for the CDR3: TGTGCCAGCAGTCCCTCACGGGGAGCTGGTGGCTACACCTTC. Its protein is CASSPSRGAGGYTF.

The chain carries TRBV5-6 and TRBJ1-3, with D perhaps matching TRBD1 (5 bases). V lost 0 bases and J 4 bases, leaving 11 bases between the germline ends. This CDR3 is built from 15 residues. CDR1 is SGHDT and CDR2 is YYEEEE in the germline V gene. The CDR3 DNA reads as TGTGCCAGCAGCTTGGCGCAGGGTTCGGGAAACACCATATATTTT. It specifies CASSLAQGSGNTIYF.

The chain has TRBV19 and TRBJ1-2; D might be TRBD1 (5 bases). V dropped 7 bases and J dropped 4 bases, with 13 bases sitting between them. CDR3 length equals 13 residues. The germline V gene encodes CDR1 LNHDA and CDR2 SQIVND (reference sequence). The CDR3 region has the DNA TGTGCCAGTACCCCAAGGGGACTCTATGGCTACACCTTC. It is translated as CASTPRGLYGYTF.

The CDR3 reads CASSQLAGGRDTQYF. As DNA, the CDR3 is TGCGCCAGCAGCCAATTAGCGGGGGGGCGAGATACGCAGTATTTT. The V gene is TRBV4-3, the J gene TRBJ2-3, with TRBD2 matching 11 bases. This CDR3 comprises 15 residues. With V trimmed by 2 bases and J by 5 bases, 3 bases remained unmatched. Germline V gene lookup returns CDR1 LGHNA and CDR2 YSLEER.

This chain connects TRBV7-2 to TRBJ2-2, with 7 bases that match TRBD1. The V gene end was trimmed by 4 bases and the J gene end by 3 bases; junction bases not matched to a gene: 2. The CDR3 consists of 14 residues. Germline CDR1 and CDR2: SGHTA and FQGNSA. As DNA, the CDR3 is TGTGCCAGCAGCTCGACAGGGTACACCGGGGAGCTGTTTTTT. Its translation: CASSSTGYTGELFF.

There are a few counts of this clone. The rearrangement links TRBV5-6 to TRBJ1-1; D is unclear. This CDR3 is built from 14 residues. Germline V gene data show CDR1 as SGHDT and CDR2 as YYEEEE. V lost 0 bases and J lost 4, with 10 bases in between. The chain's CDR3 is CASSLEGRGTEAFF. CDR3 coding DNA: TGTGCCAGCAGCTTGGAGGGTCGGGGCACTGAAGCTTTCTTT.

The chain couples TRBV7-2 to TRBJ2-5; 9 nucleotides agree with TRBD2. From germline, CDR1 is SGHTA and CDR2 FQGNSA. The CDR3 totals 18 residues. Trimming at V came to 2 bases and at J to 5 bases, leaving 15 bases not matched to a gene. In DNA, the CDR3 is TGTGCCAGCAGCTTACCTCTGGGTTCCGCGGGGGGGGAGGAGACCCAGTACTTC. This encodes CASSLPLGSAGGEETQYF. The variable domain in full, with the rest retrieved from reference TRBV7-2 and TRBJ2-5, is GAGVSQSPSNKVTEKGKDVELRCDPISGHTALYWYRQSLGQGLEFLIYFQGNSAPDKSGLPSDRFSAERTGGSVSTLTIQRTQQEDSAVYLCASSLPLGSAGGEETQYFGPGTRLLVL.

The rearrangement uses TRBV18 and TRBJ2-7; D gene ambiguous. The CDR3 spans 12 residues. Germline CDR1 and CDR2: KGHSH and LQKENI. Deletions cut 0 bases from V and 7 bases from J, with 7 bases between. This CDR3 reads CASSPPVGEQYF. The CDR3 DNA sequence: TGTGCCAGCTCACCACCCGTCGGGGAGCAGTACTTC.

The rearrangement links TRBV6-5 to TRBJ2-6; maybe TRBD2 (5 bases). The CDR3 is 15 amino acids. V was clipped by 0 bases and J by 9 bases, with 12 bases between them. The germline CDR1 and CDR2 sequences are MNHEY and SVGAGI. CDR3: CASSYSSGRVNVLTF. Written as DNA, the CDR3 is TGTGCCAGCAGTTACTCAAGTGGGCGGGTCAACGTCCTGACTTTC.

The rearrangement links TRBV6-5 to TRBJ1-4; no definite D call. Trimming took off 2 bases at V and 3 bases at J, with 7 bases between the two ends. Per germline, CDR1 MNHEY and CDR2 SVGAGI. There are 14 residues in the CDR3. The CDR3 protein is CASSYGLANEKLFF. The CDR3 DNA reads as TGTGCCAGCAGTTACGGCCTCGCTAATGAAAAACTGTTTTTT.